This TCR beta chain came from a study of T cell responses to AZD1222 COVID-19 vaccine. Note on this clone: As yet, its antigen is unknown.

Libraries were prepared by immunoSEQ multiplex PCR; TCRdb keeps only in-frame clonotypes and omits some of them. The table lists just under 55,000 clones, more than 70% of them singletons. Study-wide points: The study sampled repertoires only after the peak T cell response.

This clonotype was obtained from an adult in good health. This specimen consisted of peripheral blood, obtained on day 0 of AZD1222 vaccination.

CDR3 residues: CATAPLGQETQYF. Here the CDR3 DNA reads TGCGCCACCGCACCGCTAGGACAAGAGACCCAGTACTTC. V and J are TRBV10-2 and TRBJ2-5; D unresolved. This CDR3 spans 13 amino acids. Germline V gives CDR1 WSHSY, CDR2 SAAADI. V shed 10 bases and J shed 2 bases, with 14 bases lying between them.